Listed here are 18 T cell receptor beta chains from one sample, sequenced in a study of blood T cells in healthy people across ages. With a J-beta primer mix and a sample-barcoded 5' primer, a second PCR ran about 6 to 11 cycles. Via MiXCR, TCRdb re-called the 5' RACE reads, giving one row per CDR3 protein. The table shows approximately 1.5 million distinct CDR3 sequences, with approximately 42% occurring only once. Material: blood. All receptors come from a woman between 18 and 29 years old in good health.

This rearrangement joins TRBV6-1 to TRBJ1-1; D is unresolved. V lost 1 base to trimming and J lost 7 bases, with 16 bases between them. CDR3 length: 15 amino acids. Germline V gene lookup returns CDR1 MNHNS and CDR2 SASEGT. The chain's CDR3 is CASSEVGRTYSEAFF. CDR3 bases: TGTGCCAGCAGTGAAGTGGGCAGAACGTATAGTGAAGCTTTCTTT.

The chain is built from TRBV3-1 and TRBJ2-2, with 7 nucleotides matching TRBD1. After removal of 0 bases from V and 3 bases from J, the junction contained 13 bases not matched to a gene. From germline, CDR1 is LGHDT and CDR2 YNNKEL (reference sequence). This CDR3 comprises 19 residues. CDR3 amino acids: CASSQELTGNTPYTGELFF. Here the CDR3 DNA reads TGTGCCAGCAGCCAAGAGTTGACAGGGAATACTCCTTACACCGGGGAGCTGTTTTTT.

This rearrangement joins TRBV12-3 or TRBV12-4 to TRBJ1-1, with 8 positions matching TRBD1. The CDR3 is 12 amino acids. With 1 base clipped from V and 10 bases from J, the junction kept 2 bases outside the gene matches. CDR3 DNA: TGTGCCAGCAGTTTAGAGGGGACAGGAGCTTTCTTT. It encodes CASSLEGTGAFF.

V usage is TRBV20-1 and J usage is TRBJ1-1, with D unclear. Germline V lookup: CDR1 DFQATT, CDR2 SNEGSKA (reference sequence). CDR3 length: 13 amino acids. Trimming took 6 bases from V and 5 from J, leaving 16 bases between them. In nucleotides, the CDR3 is TGCAGTGCCCTGGGGAGGGTTGGGACTGAAGCTTTCTTT. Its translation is CSALGRVGTEAFF.

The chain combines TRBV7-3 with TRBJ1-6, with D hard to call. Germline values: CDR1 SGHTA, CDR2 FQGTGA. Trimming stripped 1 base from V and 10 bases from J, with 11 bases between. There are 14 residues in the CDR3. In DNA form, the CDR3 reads TGTGCCAGCAGCTTAAACGGTCATGGGTCACCCCTCCACTTT. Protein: CASSLNGHGSPLHF.

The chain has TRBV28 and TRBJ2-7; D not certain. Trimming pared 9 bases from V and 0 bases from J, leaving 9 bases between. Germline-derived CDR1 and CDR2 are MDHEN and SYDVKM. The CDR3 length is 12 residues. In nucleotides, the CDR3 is TGTGCCAGTCAATATAGCTCCTACGAGCAGTACTTC. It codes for CASQYSSYEQYF.

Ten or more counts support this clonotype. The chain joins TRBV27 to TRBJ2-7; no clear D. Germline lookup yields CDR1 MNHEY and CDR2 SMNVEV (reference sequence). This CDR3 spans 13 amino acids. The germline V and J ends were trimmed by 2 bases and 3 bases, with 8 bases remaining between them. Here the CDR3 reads CASSLGSHYEQYF. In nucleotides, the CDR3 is TGTGCCAGCAGTTTAGGCAGCCACTACGAGCAGTACTTC.

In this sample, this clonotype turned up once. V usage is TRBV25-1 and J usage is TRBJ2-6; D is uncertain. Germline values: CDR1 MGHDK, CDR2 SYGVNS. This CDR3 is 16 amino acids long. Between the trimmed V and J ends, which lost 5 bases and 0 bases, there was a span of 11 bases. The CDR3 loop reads CASSYSRTSGANVLTF. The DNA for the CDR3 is TGTGCCAGCAGTTACTCACGGACCTCTGGGGCCAACGTCCTGACTTTC.

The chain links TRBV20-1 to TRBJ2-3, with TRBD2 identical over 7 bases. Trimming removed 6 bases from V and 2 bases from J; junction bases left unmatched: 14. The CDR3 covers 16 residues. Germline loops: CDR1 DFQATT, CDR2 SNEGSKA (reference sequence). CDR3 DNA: TGCAGTGCCACTCCCGAAGGAGCGGGGATCACAGATACGCAGTATTTT. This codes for CSATPEGAGITDTQYF.

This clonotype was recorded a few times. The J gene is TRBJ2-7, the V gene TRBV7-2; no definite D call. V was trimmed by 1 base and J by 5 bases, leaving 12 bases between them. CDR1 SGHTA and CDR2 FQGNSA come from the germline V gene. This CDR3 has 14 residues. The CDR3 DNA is TGTGCCAGCAGCTTAGTAGGCAGGCCCAACGAGCAGTACTTC. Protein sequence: CASSLVGRPNEQYF.

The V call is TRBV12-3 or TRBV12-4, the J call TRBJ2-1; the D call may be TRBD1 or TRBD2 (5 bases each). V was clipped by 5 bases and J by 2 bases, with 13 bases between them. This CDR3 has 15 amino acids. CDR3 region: CASSPAGRTYNEQFF. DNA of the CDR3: TGTGCCAGCAGTCCAGCAGGGAGAACCTACAATGAGCAGTTCTTC.

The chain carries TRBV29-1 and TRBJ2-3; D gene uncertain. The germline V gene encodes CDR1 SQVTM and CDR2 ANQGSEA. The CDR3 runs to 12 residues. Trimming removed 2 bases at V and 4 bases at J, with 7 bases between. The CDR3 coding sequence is TGCAGCGTTGAACGACGGGCAGATACGCAGTATTTT. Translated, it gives CSVERRADTQYF.

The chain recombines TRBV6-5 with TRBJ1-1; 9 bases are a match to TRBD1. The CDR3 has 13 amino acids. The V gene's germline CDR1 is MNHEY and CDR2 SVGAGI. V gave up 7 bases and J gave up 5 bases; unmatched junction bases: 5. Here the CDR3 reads CASKQGAVTEAFF. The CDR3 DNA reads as TGTGCCAGCAAACAGGGGGCTGTTACTGAAGCTTTCTTT.

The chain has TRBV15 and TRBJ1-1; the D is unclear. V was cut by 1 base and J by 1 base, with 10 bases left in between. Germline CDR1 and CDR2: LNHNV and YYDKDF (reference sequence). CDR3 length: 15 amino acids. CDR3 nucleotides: TGTGCCACCAGCAGAGTCAGGTCGGGGAACACTGAAGCTTTCTTT. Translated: CATSRVRSGNTEAFF. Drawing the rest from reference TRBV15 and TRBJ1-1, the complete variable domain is DAMVIQNPRYQVTQFGKPVTLSCSQTLNHNVMYWYQQKSSQAPKLLFHYYDKDFNNEADTPDNFQSRRPNTSFCFLDIRSPGLGDTAMYLCATSRVRSGNTEAFFGQGTRLTVV.

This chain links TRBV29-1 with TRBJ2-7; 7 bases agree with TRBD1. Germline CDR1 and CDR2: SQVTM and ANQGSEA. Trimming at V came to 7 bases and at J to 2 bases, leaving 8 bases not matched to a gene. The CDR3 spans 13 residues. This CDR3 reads CSALIQGTYEQYF. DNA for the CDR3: TGCAGCGCGCTAATACAGGGGACCTACGAGCAGTACTTC.

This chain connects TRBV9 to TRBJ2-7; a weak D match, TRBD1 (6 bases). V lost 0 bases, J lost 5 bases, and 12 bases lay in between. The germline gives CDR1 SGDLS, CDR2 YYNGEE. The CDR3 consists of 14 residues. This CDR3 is CASSVVSGANEQYF. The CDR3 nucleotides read TGTGCCAGCAGCGTAGTTTCAGGGGCTAACGAGCAGTACTTC.

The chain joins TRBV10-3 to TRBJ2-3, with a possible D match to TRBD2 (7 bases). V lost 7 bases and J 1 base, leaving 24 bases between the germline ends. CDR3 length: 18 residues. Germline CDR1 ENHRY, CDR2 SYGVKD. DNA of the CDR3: TGTGCCATCAACAACCTAGCGGAGGGAGAGGGGGGCACAGATACGCAGTATTTT. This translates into CAINNLAEGEGGTDTQYF.

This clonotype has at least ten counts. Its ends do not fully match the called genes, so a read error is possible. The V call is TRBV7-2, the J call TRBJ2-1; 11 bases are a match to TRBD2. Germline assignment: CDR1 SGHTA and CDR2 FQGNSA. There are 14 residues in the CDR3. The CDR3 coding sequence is TGCGCCAGCAGCTTGGGGACTAGCGGCAATGAGCAGTTCTTC. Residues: CASSLGTSGNEQFF.